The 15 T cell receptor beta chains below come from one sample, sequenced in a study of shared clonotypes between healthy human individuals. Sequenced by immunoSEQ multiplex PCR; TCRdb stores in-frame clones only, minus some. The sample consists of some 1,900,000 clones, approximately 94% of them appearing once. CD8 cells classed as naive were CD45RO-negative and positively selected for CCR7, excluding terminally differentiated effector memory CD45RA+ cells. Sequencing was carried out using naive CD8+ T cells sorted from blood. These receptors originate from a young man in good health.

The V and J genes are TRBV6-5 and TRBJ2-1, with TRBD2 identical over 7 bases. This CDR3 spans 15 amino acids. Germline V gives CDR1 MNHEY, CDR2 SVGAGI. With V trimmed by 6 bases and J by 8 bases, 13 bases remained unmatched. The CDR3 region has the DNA TGTGCCAGCAGAACTTTTAGGGAGCGGGACGATGAGCAGTTCTTC. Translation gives CASRTFRERDDEQFF.

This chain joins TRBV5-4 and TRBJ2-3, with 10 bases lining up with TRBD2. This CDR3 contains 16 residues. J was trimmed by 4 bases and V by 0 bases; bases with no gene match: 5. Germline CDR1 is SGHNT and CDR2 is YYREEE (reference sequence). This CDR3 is CASSLDLAGVADTQYF. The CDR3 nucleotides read TGTGCCAGCAGCTTGGATCTAGCGGGAGTCGCAGATACGCAGTATTTT.

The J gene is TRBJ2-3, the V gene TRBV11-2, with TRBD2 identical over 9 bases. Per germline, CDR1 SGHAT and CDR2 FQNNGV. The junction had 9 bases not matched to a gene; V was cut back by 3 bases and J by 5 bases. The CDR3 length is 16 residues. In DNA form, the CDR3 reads TGTGCCAGCAGCTTCCGCGGGAGGGCCCGACTAGATACGCAGTATTTT. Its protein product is CASSFRGRARLDTQYF.

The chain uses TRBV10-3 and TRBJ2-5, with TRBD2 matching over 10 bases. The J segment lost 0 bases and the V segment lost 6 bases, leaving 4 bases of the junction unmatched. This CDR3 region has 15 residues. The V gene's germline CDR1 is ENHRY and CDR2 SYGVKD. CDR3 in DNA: TGTGCCATCAGCTATAGCGGGGGGTACCAAGAGACCCAGTACTTC. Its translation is CAISYSGGYQETQYF.

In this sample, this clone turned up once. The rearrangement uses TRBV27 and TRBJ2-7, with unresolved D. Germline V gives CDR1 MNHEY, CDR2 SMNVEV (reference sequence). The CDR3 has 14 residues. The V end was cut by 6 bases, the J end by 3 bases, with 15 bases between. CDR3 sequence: CASSPVGLGYEQYF. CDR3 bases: TGTGCCAGCAGCCCGGTAGGGCTCGGCTACGAGCAGTACTTC.

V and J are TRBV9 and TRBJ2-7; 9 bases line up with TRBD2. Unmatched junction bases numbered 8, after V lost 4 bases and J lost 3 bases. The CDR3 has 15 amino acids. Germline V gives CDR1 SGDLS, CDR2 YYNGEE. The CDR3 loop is CASSPSGTSYYEQYF. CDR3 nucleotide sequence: TGTGCCAGCAGCCCCTCCGGGACTAGCTACTACGAGCAGTACTTC.

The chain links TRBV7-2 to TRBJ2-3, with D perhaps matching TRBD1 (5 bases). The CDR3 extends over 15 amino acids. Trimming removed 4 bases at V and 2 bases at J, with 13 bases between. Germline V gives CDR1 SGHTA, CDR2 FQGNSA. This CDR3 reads CASSSTAINTDTQYF. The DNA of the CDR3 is TGTGCCAGCAGCTCGACAGCCATTAACACAGATACGCAGTATTTT.

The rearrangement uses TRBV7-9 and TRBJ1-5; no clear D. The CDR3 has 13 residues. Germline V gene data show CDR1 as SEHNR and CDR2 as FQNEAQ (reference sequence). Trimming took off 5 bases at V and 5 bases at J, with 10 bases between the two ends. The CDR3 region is CASSPQAYQPQHF. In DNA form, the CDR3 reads TGTGCCAGCAGCCCTCAAGCATATCAGCCCCAGCATTTT. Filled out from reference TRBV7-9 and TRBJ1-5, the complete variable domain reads DTGVSQNPRHKITKRGQNVTFRCDPISEHNRLYWYRQTLGQGPEFLTYFQNEAQLEKSRLLSDRFSAERPKGSFSTLEIQRTEQGDSAMYLCASSPQAYQPQHFGDGTRLSIL.

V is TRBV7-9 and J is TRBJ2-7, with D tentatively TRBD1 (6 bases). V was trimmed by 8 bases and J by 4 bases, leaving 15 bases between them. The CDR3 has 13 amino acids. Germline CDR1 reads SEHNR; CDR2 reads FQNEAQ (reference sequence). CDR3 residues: CASGSTGWYEQYF. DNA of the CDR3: TGTGCCAGCGGCTCGACAGGTTGGTACGAGCAGTACTTC.

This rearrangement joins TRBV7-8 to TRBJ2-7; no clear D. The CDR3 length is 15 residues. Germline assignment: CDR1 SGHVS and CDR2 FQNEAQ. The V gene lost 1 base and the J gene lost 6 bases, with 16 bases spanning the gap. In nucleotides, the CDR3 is TGTGCCAGCAGCTTAGTTGAGACCACCTTCGTCGAGCAGTACTTC. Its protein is CASSLVETTFVEQYF.

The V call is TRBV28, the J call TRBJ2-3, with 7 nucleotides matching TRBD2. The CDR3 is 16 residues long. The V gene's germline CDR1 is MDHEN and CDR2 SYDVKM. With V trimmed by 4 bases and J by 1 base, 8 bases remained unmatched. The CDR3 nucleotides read TGTGCCAGCAGTTCCCCCAGGGAGGGACGCACAGATACGCAGTATTTT. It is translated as CASSSPREGRTDTQYF.

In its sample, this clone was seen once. In nucleotides, the CDR3 is TGTGCCAGTAGTACCGAGATGACCGAGAGCTCCTATAATTCACCCCTCCACTTT. It specifies CASSTEMTESSYNSPLHF. The chain has TRBV19 and TRBJ1-6; no clear D gene. The CDR3 is 18 residues long. V lost 4 bases and J lost 0, with 16 bases in between. From germline, CDR1 is LNHDA and CDR2 SQIVND (reference sequence).

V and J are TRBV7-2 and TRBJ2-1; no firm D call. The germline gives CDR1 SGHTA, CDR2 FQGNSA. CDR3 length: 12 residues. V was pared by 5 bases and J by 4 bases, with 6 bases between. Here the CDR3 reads CASSMLYNEQFF. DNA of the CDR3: TGTGCCAGCAGCATGCTATACAATGAGCAGTTCTTC.

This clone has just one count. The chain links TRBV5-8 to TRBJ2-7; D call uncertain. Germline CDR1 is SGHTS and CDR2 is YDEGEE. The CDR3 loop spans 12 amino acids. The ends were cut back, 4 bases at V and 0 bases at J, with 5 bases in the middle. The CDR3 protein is CASSILSYEQYF. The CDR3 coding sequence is TGTGCCAGCAGCATACTCTCCTACGAGCAGTACTTC.

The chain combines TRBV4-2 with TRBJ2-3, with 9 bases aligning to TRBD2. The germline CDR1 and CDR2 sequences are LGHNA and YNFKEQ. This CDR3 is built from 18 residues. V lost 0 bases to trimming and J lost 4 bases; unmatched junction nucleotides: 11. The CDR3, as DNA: TGTGCCAGCAGCCAAGAGGCGGCGGGGGGGCCTCGGGCAGATACGCAGTATTTT. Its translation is CASSQEAAGGPRADTQYF.